The 19 T cell receptor beta chains below were found in one sample sequenced in a study of response to subunit inactivated influenza vaccine. Each CDR3 protein is one row after TCRdb ran MiXCR on the RT-PCR reads. The sample records more than 600,000 distinct CDR3 sequences, around a sixth being singletons. The starting material was PBMCs from blood, obtained 5 days after vaccination. The source of these receptors is a middle-aged man who received an inactivated influenza vaccine.

The CDR3, as DNA: TGCGCCAGCAGCTTGATGGCGGAGCACTACAATGAGCAGTTCTTC. Protein: CASSLMAEHYNEQFF. The V and J genes are TRBV5-1 and TRBJ2-1; D is uncertain. The V and J ends lost 1 base and 3 bases respectively, with 11 bases between them. Germline CDR1 SGHRS, CDR2 YFSETQ. There are 15 residues in the CDR3.

This clonotype showed up just a few times. The rearrangement joins TRBV5-5 to TRBJ1-1, with no clear D. This CDR3 comprises 14 residues. Germline-derived CDR1 and CDR2 are SGHKS and YYEKEE (reference sequence). V was shortened by 0 bases and J by 0 bases, with 6 bases between the two germline ends. DNA of the CDR3: TGTGCCAGCAGCTTGGCCCGTCTGAACACTGAAGCTTTCTTT. Translation: CASSLARLNTEAFF.

The rearrangement joins TRBV18 to TRBJ2-1, with 8 bases identical to TRBD2. V shed 5 bases, J shed 4 bases, and the junction held 7 bases outside the gene matches. The CDR3 extends over 15 amino acids. Per germline, CDR1 KGHSH and CDR2 LQKENI. The CDR3 sequence: CASSDTSGVYNEQFF. CDR3 bases: TGTGCCAGCTCAGACACTAGCGGAGTATACAATGAGCAGTTCTTC.

The chain uses TRBV7-2 and TRBJ2-4; D perhaps matches TRBD2 (6 bases). The CDR3 is 16 residues long. Per the germline V gene, CDR1 is SGHTA and CDR2 is FQGNSA. Trimming removed 1 base from V and 5 bases from J, with 15 bases in between. The CDR3 bases are TGTGCCAGCAGCTTAGTCCTGGGTAGCGGCCAAAACATTCAGTACTTC. Encoded protein: CASSLVLGSGQNIQYF.

This clonotype was counted only a few times. V gene TRBV11-2 combines with J gene TRBJ1-1, with a possible D match to TRBD1 (5 bases). The CDR3 totals 17 residues. Germline CDR1 SGHAT, CDR2 FQNNGV. Trimming removed 3 bases from V and 1 base from J, with 18 bases in between. This CDR3 is CASSFVIPRGRNTEAFF. DNA for the CDR3: TGTGCCAGCAGCTTCGTTATACCAAGGGGTCGGAACACTGAAGCTTTCTTT. The variable domain in full, completed from reference TRBV11-2 and TRBJ1-1, reads EAGVAQSPRYKIIEKRQSVAFWCNPISGHATLYWYQQILGQGPKLLIQFQNNGVVDDSQLPKDRFSAERLKGVDSTLKIQPAKLEDSAVYLCASSFVIPRGRNTEAFFGQGTRLTVV.

The V gene is TRBV12-3 or TRBV12-4, the J gene TRBJ2-2, with unresolved D. V lost 6 bases and J lost 6, with 8 bases in between. CDR3 length: 12 residues. The chain's CDR3 is CASSPLSGELFF. CDR3 nucleotide sequence: TGTGCCAGCAGCCCCCTGTCCGGGGAGCTGTTTTTT.

The chain links TRBV11-1 to TRBJ2-6; 8 bases match TRBD1. The V and J ends lost 7 bases and 0 bases, in that order; junction bases with no gene match: 11. This CDR3 is 18 amino acids long. In germline, CDR1 is SGHAT, CDR2 FQDESV (reference sequence). CDR3 amino acids: CASTTGQGPFSGANVLTF. CDR3 DNA: TGTGCCAGCACCACTGGACAGGGCCCCTTCTCTGGGGCCAACGTCCTGACTTTC.

The chain is built from TRBV4-3 and TRBJ2-7; 7 positions agree with TRBD1. The V gene's germline CDR1 is LGHNA and CDR2 YSLEER. V lost 2 bases to trimming and J lost 9 bases; unmatched junction nucleotides: 13. The CDR3 extends over 15 amino acids. The DNA for the CDR3 is TGCGCCAGCAGCCAAAATACTCGGACAGGTGCTGGGCAGTACTTC. Its translation is CASSQNTRTGAGQYF.

The sample holds a few counts of this clonotype. J is TRBJ2-4 and V is TRBV7-2; 10 nucleotides match TRBD1. Germline trimming cut 5 bases from V and 6 bases from J; bases unmatched to any gene: 4. This CDR3 spans 14 amino acids. Germline assignment: CDR1 SGHTA and CDR2 FQGNSA. In DNA form, the CDR3 reads TGTGCCAGCAGCCTTGACAGGGGGCGAAACATTCAGTACTTC. Translated: CASSLDRGRNIQYF.

J is TRBJ2-7 and V is TRBV7-2, with TRBD2 as a possible D gene (6 bases). CDR1 SGHTA and CDR2 FQGNSA come from the germline V gene. This CDR3 comprises 14 residues. V was cut by 3 bases and J by 5 bases, with 14 bases left in between. The DNA for the CDR3 is TGTGCCAGCAGCTTTAGATTTCCGGGGGACGAGCAGTACTTC. Amino acid sequence: CASSFRFPGDEQYF.

The chain recombines TRBV2 with TRBJ1-5, with 10 bases that match TRBD1. Germline-derived CDR1 and CDR2 are SNHLY and FYNNEI. This CDR3 has 15 amino acids. Trimming at V came to 6 bases and at J to 0 bases, leaving 2 bases not matched to a gene. This chain's CDR3 is CASRTGGSSNQPQHF. The CDR3 DNA sequence: TGTGCCAGCAGGACAGGGGGCTCTAGCAATCAGCCCCAGCATTTT.

To note about this clonotype: A much larger clone differs from this one at a single base, so this may be a read error. The V and J genes are TRBV20-1 and TRBJ2-7, with TRBD1 as a possible D gene (6 bases). CDR1 and CDR2 from the germline V gene are DFQATT and SNEGSKA (reference sequence). CDR3 length equals 16 residues. The CDR3 loop is CCARDSLGTRPYEQYF. For the CDR3, the DNA is TGCTGTGCTAGAGACTCTCTCGGGACAAGGCCCTACGAGCAGTACTTC.

The chain combines TRBV7-9 with TRBJ2-1; weak D call: TRBD1 (6 bases). The germline V gene encodes CDR1 SEHNR and CDR2 FQNEAQ (reference sequence). This CDR3 is 15 amino acids long. V was shortened by 0 bases and J by 3 bases, with 9 bases between the two germline ends. The CDR3 DNA follows: TGTGCCAGCAGCTTAGCAGGGGGACACTACAATGAGCAGTTCTTC. It encodes CASSLAGGHYNEQFF. Together with reference TRBV7-9 and TRBJ2-1, the CDR3 gives the full variable domain: DTGVSQNPRHKITKRGQNVTFRCDPISEHNRLYWYRQTLGQGPEFLTYFQNEAQLEKSRLLSDRFSAERPKGSFSTLEIQRTEQGDSAMYLCASSLAGGHYNEQFFGPGTRLTVL.

The chain links TRBV7-9 to TRBJ2-5, with D perhaps matching TRBD1 or TRBD2 (6 bases each). V was clipped by 0 bases and J by 5 bases, with 13 bases between them. CDR3 length: 15 amino acids. Germline V lookup: CDR1 SEHNR, CDR2 FQNEAQ (reference sequence). In nucleotides, the CDR3 is TGTGCCAGCAGCTTAGCTGGGGGGCGTTTGGAGACCCAGTACTTC. Translation: CASSLAGGRLETQYF.

This clonotype was seen more than once but under ten times. This chain joins TRBV18 and TRBJ2-5; 10 bases are shared with TRBD2. The CDR3 consists of 17 residues. V shed 0 bases and J 1 base; nucleotides not matched to a gene: 5. The germline CDR1 and CDR2 sequences are KGHSH and LQKENI. CDR3 protein: CASSPPLRTSGQETQYF. The CDR3 DNA reads TGTGCCAGCTCACCACCACTCAGGACTAGCGGCCAAGAGACCCAGTACTTC.

This clonotype was observed at least ten times. CDR3 nucleotide sequence: TGTGCCAGCAGCCGCGGACTAGTAACCTTAGAGACCCAGTACTTC. As protein: CASSRGLVTLETQYF. The J gene is TRBJ2-5, the V gene TRBV6-1; 7 bases agree with TRBD2. The CDR3 is made up of 15 amino acids. The junction had 11 bases not matched to a gene; V was cut back by 6 bases and J by 4 bases. CDR1 is MNHNS and CDR2 is SASEGT in the germline V gene.

This clonotype came up many times. This chain uses TRBV7-2 with TRBJ2-5; D is possibly TRBD2 (6 bases). Deletions cut 1 base from V and 5 bases from J, with 8 bases between. The CDR3 is 13 amino acids. The germline V gene has CDR1 SGHTA and CDR2 FQGNSA. Here the CDR3 reads CASSLGGRETQYF. The CDR3 region has the DNA TGTGCCAGCAGCTTAGGGGGGAGGGAGACCCAGTACTTC.

The chain links TRBV20-1 to TRBJ2-5, with 10 bases lining up with TRBD2. J was trimmed by 5 bases and V by 0 bases; bases with no gene match: 6. Germline CDR1 reads DFQATT; CDR2 reads SNEGSKA (reference sequence). The CDR3 extends over 15 amino acids. The CDR3 loop reads CSARDFLAGVETQYF. CDR3 nucleotide sequence: TGCAGTGCTAGAGATTTCCTAGCGGGAGTGGAGACCCAGTACTTC.

This clonotype was detected ten times or more. The chain has TRBV20-1 and TRBJ2-3; 9 bases are shared with TRBD1. Germline trimming cut 5 bases from V and 3 bases from J; bases unmatched to any gene: 9. CDR1 and CDR2 from the germline V gene are DFQATT and SNEGSKA (reference sequence). The CDR3 is made up of 15 amino acids. CDR3 nucleotide sequence: TGCAGTGCTGCAGGGACGACAGGGGGAACAGATACGCAGTATTTT. This encodes CSAAGTTGGTDTQYF.